One TCR beta chain is described in this entry. One Seattle source followed patients from active infection through their disease course. This sample was included in a study of blood T cell repertoires in COVID-19. The wider study: In each case, the material was cDNA or gDNA derived from T cells, B-cell-depleted T cells, or PBMCs.

Per the authors' pipeline: Researchers report that nucleated cell counts were estimated from reference gene primer amplification. Sequenced by immunoSEQ multiplex PCR; TCRdb stores in-frame clones only, minus some. V and J calls and clone size are copied from that table; D and trimming were computed from the DNA. Of a few hundred thousand clones in the sample, around 87% were seen once. Germline V lookup: CDR1 SGHNT, CDR2 YYREEE (reference sequence). The CDR3 spans 16 residues. Germline trimming cut 2 bases from V and 2 bases from J; bases unmatched to any gene: 7. V gene TRBV5-4 combines with J gene TRBJ2-5; 9 bases align to TRBD2. Sequenced material: peripheral blood. The source is a woman in her fifties or sixties with COVID-19, enrolled during active disease. CDR3 DNA: TGTGCCAGCAGCTTCAATAGCGGGGGCCTTCAAGAGACCCAGTACTTC. It translates to CASSFNSGGLQETQYF.